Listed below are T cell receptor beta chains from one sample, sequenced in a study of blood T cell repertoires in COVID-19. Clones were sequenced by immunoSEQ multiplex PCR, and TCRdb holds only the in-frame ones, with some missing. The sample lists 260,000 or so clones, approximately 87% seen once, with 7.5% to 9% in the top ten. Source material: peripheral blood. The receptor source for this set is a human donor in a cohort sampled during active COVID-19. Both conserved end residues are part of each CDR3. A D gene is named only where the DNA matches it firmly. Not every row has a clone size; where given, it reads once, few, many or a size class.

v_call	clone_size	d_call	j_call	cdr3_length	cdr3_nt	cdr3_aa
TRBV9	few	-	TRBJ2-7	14	TGTGCCAGCAGCGTAGCTACGGTGGGAGGGGACATGAACTTC	CASSVATVGGDMNF
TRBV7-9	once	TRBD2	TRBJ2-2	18	TGTGCCAGCAGCTCCCTACTAGCGGGGGTGCTGAACACCGGGGAGCTGTTTTTT	CASSSLLAGVLNTGELFF
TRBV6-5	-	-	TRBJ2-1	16	TGTGCCAGCAGTTACTCGAGCCGGATAGCCCCCAATGAGCAGTTCTTC	CASSYSSRIAPNEQFF
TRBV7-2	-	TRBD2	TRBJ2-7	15	TGTGCCAGCAGCTTAGCGCGGCGGGGGGTATACGAGCAGTACTTC	CASSLARRGVYEQYF
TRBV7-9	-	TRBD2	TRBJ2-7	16	TGTGCCAGCAGCTTAGATGGACTAGCGGAGACCTACGAGCAGTACTTC	CASSLDGLAETYEQYF
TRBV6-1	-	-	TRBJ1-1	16	TGTGCCAGCAGTGAAGGGAGGGGATGGGGTAGCACTGAAGCTTTCTTT	CASSEGRGWGSTEAFF
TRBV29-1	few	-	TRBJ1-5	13	TGCAGCATACGGGACGGGGGTAATCAGCCCCAGCATTTT	CSIRDGGNQPQHF
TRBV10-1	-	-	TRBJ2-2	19	TGCGCCAGCAGTCCGGGCAGGGGCGATTTGCGGTCGTTCACCGGGGAGCTGTTTTTT	CASSPGRGDLRSFTGELFF
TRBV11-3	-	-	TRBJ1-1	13	TGTGCCAGCAGCTTCATCCCAGGGGTTGAAGCTTTCTTT	CASSFIPGVEAFF
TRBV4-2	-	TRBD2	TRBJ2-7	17	TGTGCCAGCAGCCAAGGTGGGGCTAGCGGGGGGATGTACGAGCAGTACTTC	CASSQGGASGGMYEQYF
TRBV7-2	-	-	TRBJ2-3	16	TGTGCCAGCAGCTTAGGGGCGGGACCTAGCACAGATACGCAGTATTTT	CASSLGAGPSTDTQYF
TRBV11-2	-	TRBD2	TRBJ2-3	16	TGTGCCAGCAGCTTAACACGGGGGGGTAGTACAGATACGCAGTATTTT	CASSLTRGGSTDTQYF
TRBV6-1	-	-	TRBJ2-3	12	TGTGCCAGCAGTGCCCGTACAGATACGCAGTATTTT	CASSARTDTQYF
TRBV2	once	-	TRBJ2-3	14	TGTGCCAGCAGTGGACCGACTAGCACAGATACGCAGTATTTT	CASSGPTSTDTQYF
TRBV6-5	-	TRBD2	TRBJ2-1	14	TGTGCCAGCGCGGGACTAGCGGGAGGTGGTGAGCAGTTCTTC	CASAGLAGGGEQFF
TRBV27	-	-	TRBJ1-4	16	TGTGCCAGCACCTACAGGAGGGGACCTTTGGTTGAAAAACTGTTTTTT	CASTYRRGPLVEKLFF
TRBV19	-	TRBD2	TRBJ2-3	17	TGTGCCAGTAGTATAAGGGCTAGCGGGATCTTCACAGATACGCAGTATTTT	CASSIRASGIFTDTQYF
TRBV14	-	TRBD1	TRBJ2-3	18	TGTGCCAGCAGCCAAGAGCGGGACAGGGGGTCCAGGACAGATACGCAGTATTTT	CASSQERDRGSRTDTQYF
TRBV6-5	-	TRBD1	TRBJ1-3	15	TGTGCCAGCAGACGACAGGGGGCTCTTGGAAACACCATATATTTT	CASRRQGALGNTIYF
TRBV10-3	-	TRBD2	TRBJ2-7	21	TGTGCCATCAGTGAGTCCAATATCGCGACTAGCGGGAGGTCTAACTCCTACGAGCAGTACTTC	CAISESNIATSGRSNSYEQYF
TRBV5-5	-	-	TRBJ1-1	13	TGTGCCAGCAGCTTGCAGGCGAACACTGAAGCTTTCTTT	CASSLQANTEAFF
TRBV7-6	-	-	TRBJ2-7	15	TGTGCCAGCAGCTTAGCTTGGGGGGAAACCTACGAGCAGTACTTC	CASSLAWGETYEQYF
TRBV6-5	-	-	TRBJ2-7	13	TGTGCCAGCAGTAGGGGGGGTGGCTACGAGCAGTACTTC	CASSRGGGYEQYF
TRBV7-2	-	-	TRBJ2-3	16	TGTGCCAGCAGCTTAGCGAGGAAAGCGAGGGGGGATACGCAGTATTTT	CASSLARKARGDTQYF
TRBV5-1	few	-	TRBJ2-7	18	TGCGCCAGCAGCTTGGCCTCCGTTGCAGGGATCGTCGCCTACGAGCAGTACTTC	CASSLASVAGIVAYEQYF
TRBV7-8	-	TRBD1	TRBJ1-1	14	TGTGCCAGCAGCCAGGGACAGGGGAGGACTGAAGCTTTCTTT	CASSQGQGRTEAFF
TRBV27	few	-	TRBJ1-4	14	TGTGCCAGCAAGTTCCGAGCAACTAATGAAAAACTGTTTTTT	CASKFRATNEKLFF
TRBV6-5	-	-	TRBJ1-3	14	TGTGCCAGCGTTGGGCGAACCTCTGGAAACACCATATATTTT	CASVGRTSGNTIYF
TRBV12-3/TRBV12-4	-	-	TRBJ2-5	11	TGTGCCAGCTCCCTCGCGGAGACCCAGTACTTC	CASSLAETQYF
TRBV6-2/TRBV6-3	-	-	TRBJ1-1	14	TGTGCCAGCAGTACACAGGGTATGAACACTGAAGCTTTCTTT	CASSTQGMNTEAFF
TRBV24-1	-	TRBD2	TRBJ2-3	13	TGTGCCACCGAGGGCGGGGGAAGAGATACGCAGTATTTT	CATEGGGRDTQYF
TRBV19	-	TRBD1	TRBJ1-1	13	TGTGCCAGTAGCGACAGGGTTAACACTGAAGCTTTCTTT	CASSDRVNTEAFF
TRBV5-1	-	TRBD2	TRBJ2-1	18	TGCGCCAGCAGCGTAGGACTAGCGGGGGGGCCTATTTACAATGAGCAGTTCTTC	CASSVGLAGGPIYNEQFF
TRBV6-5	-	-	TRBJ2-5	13	TGTGCCAGCACGACGACGGGAACGGAGACCCAGTACTTC	CASTTTGTETQYF
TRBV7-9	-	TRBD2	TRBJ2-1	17	TGTGCCAGCAGATCAACCGGGGGGGTTTCTGGCGACAATGAGCAGTTCTTC	CASRSTGGVSGDNEQFF
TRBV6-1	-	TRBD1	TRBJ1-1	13	TGTGCCAGCTCATTAAAGGGGGCGACTGAAGCTTTCTTT	CASSLKGATEAFF
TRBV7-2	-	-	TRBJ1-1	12	TGTGCCAGCAGCTTAGCGCGGTTTGAAGCTTTCTTT	CASSLARFEAFF
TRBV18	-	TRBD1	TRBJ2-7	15	TGTGCCAGCTCAGCCCGACAGGGGAGCTCCTACGAGCAGTACTTC	CASSARQGSSYEQYF
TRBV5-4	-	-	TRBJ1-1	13	TGTGCCAGCAGTCGACAGGTGAACACTGAAGCTTTCTTT	CASSRQVNTEAFF
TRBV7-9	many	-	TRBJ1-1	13	TGTGCCAGCAGCGGATGGGGGGTTTCTGAAGCTTTCTTT	CASSGWGVSEAFF